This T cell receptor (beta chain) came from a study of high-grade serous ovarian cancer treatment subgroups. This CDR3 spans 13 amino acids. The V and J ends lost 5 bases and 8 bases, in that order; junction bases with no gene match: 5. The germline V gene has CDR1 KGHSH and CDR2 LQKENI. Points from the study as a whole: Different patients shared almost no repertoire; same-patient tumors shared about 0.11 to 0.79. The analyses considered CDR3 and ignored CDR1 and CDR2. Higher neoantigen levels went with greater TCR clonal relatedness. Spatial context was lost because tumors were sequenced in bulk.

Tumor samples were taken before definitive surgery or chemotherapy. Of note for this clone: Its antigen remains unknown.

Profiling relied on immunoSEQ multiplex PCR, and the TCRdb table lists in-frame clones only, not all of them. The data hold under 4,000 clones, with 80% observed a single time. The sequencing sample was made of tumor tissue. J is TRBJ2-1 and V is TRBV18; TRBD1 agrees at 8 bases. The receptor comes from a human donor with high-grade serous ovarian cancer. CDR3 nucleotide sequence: TGTGCCAGCTCATGGGCAGGGGGCGATGAGCAGTTCTTC. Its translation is CASSWAGGDEQFF.